One sample yielded the 22 T cell receptor beta chains listed below, sequenced in a study of response to subunit inactivated influenza vaccine. TCRdb re-derived calls from the RT-PCR reads in MiXCR, one entry per CDR3 protein. Of about 800,000 distinct CDR3 sequences in the sample, 21% were seen once. This specimen was PBMCs from blood, taken more than 4 days after vaccination. The receptors here all came from a man between 45 and 60 years old who received an inactivated influenza vaccine.

This clonotype was detected only a few times. This chain connects TRBV3-1 to TRBJ1-5, with D hard to call. Trimming took 2 bases from V and 4 from J, leaving 9 bases between them. The CDR3 spans 14 residues. Per the germline V gene, CDR1 is LGHDT and CDR2 is YNNKEL (reference sequence). DNA of the CDR3: TGTGCCAGCAGCCAAACGCACTTGAATCAGCCCCAGCATTTT. Translating gives CASSQTHLNQPQHF.

This clonotype has a count of ten or more. V and J are TRBV20-1 and TRBJ2-7; 11 bases align to TRBD1. The V gene's germline CDR1 is DFQATT and CDR2 SNEGSKA (reference sequence). The CDR3 is made up of 14 amino acids. Trimming took 5 bases from V and 7 from J; bases not matched to a gene: 10. The CDR3: CSARNLDRGPEQYF. The DNA of the CDR3 is TGCAGTGCTCGGAACCTGGACAGGGGGCCTGAGCAGTACTTC.

The CDR3 sequence: CASSSIAGASYNEQFF. CDR3 bases: TGTGCCAGCAGTTCAATAGCGGGGGCCTCCTACAATGAGCAGTTCTTC. The V gene is TRBV28, the J gene TRBJ2-1; 9 bases align to TRBD2. Looked up from germline, CDR1 is MDHEN and CDR2 is SYDVKM. Unmatched junction bases numbered 4, after V lost 4 bases and J lost 0 bases. CDR3 length: 16 amino acids.

This clonotype was recorded a few times. CDR3 loop: CASSYGLAGRIEQFF. The CDR3 DNA reads TGTGCCAGCAGTTACGGTCTAGCGGGACGGATTGAGCAGTTCTTC. The chain joins TRBV6-2 or TRBV6-3 to TRBJ2-1, with 9 nucleotides matching TRBD2. Germline-derived CDR1 and CDR2 are MNHEY and SVGEGT. Germline trimming cut 2 bases from V and 9 bases from J; bases unmatched to any gene: 8. CDR3 length: 15 amino acids.

This clonotype was detected a few times. This sequence joins TRBV21-1 and TRBJ2-3; the table assigns TRBD2, which was not confirmed against the DNA. TRBV21-1 is flagged as a pseudogene. The CDR3 runs 18 residues. This chain's CDR3 is CASSKVFLKRGGLDTQYF. The CDR3 region has the DNA TGTGCCAGCAGCAAAGTTTTCCTTAAGCGGGGGGGCTTGGATACGCAGTATTTT.

The rearrangement links TRBV2 to TRBJ2-7; 7 nucleotides agree with TRBD1. Germline loops: CDR1 SNHLY, CDR2 FYNNEI. Trimming removed 2 bases from V and 0 bases from J; junction bases left unmatched: 4. This CDR3 has 15 residues. This CDR3 reads CASSETGVNSYEQYF. The CDR3 coding sequence is TGTGCCAGCAGTGAAACAGGGGTAAACTCCTACGAGCAGTACTTC.

This clonotype appeared a few times. The chain recombines TRBV5-6 with TRBJ2-1; a possible D gene is TRBD2 (5 bases). Trimming took off 7 bases at V and 5 bases at J, with 13 bases between the two ends. The CDR3 length is 13 residues. Germline CDR1 SGHDT, CDR2 YYEEEE. CDR3 coding DNA: TGTGCCAGCCTGAAGGGAGTAAACAATGAGCAGTTCTTC. This translates into CASLKGVNNEQFF.

This clonotype was seen only a few times. V gene TRBV20-1 combines with J gene TRBJ1-2, with TRBD1 as a possible D gene (6 bases). CDR3 length: 13 residues. Germline V gives CDR1 DFQATT, CDR2 SNEGSKA (reference sequence). Trimming removed 0 bases from V and 4 bases from J, with 9 bases in between. This CDR3 is CSARDARGYGYTF. The CDR3 nucleotides read TGCAGTGCTAGAGATGCCAGGGGCTATGGCTACACCTTC.

The CDR3 DNA reads as TGTGCCAGCACCAATTCGCGGACAGGGGTCGATGAGCCTGATGAGCAGTTCTTC. Translated, it gives CASTNSRTGVDEPDEQFF. The rearrangement joins TRBV7-8 to TRBJ2-1; 9 bases agree with TRBD1. The CDR3 length is 18 residues. The V segment lost 7 bases and the J segment 8 bases; nucleotides outside the gene matches: 21. Looked up from germline, CDR1 is SGHVS and CDR2 is FQNEAQ.

The CDR3 loop reads CAWSALWDTQYF. The CDR3 DNA is TGTGCCTGGAGTGCGTTGTGGGATACGCAGTATTTT. The V call is TRBV30, the J call TRBJ2-3; D unclear. The CDR3 has 12 amino acids. Germline V gene sequence: CDR1 GTSNPN, CDR2 SVGIG (reference sequence). V shed 1 base and J shed 6 bases, with 8 bases lying between them.

This clonotype turned up a few times. The chain employs TRBV3-1 and TRBJ2-3; no reliable D call. The CDR3 extends over 14 amino acids. The ends were cut back, 4 bases at V and 4 bases at J, with 12 bases in the middle. The germline V gene has CDR1 LGHDT and CDR2 YNNKEL (reference sequence). CDR3 amino acids: CASSLTSVADTQYF. The CDR3 DNA is TGTGCCAGCAGCCTGACAAGTGTGGCAGATACGCAGTATTTT.

The chain has TRBV20-1 and TRBJ2-7; TRBD2 agrees at 9 bases. The CDR3 is 16 amino acids. Germline CDR1 reads DFQATT; CDR2 reads SNEGSKA (reference sequence). V dropped 1 base and J dropped 0; count of bases not matched to a gene: 7. CDR3: CSARGTSGLASYEQYF. DNA of the CDR3: TGCAGTGCTAGAGGAACTAGCGGGTTAGCCTCCTACGAGCAGTACTTC.

This clonotype was seen at least ten times. The V and J genes are TRBV29-1 and TRBJ2-7; perhaps D is TRBD1 or TRBD2 (6 bases each). The CDR3 sequence is 16 residues long. V was pared by 6 bases and J by 4 bases, with 25 bases between. CDR1 and CDR2 (germline): SQVTM, ANQGSEA. The CDR3 here is CSVTSEGGPGPYEQYF. In DNA, the CDR3 is TGCAGCGTCACTTCGGAAGGGGGGCCAGGACCATACGAGCAGTACTTC.

This clonotype was found a few times. Here the CDR3 reads CASSLQVGLVAEQFF. CDR3 sequence (DNA): TGTGCCAGCAGTTTACAGGTTGGACTAGTAGCTGAGCAGTTCTTC. The genes are TRBV28 and TRBJ2-1, with 7 nucleotides matching TRBD2. Germline values: CDR1 MDHEN, CDR2 SYDVKM. Losses at the gene ends were 2 bases for V and 9 bases for J; bases not matched to a gene: 10. The CDR3 consists of 15 residues.

The chain has TRBV20-1 and TRBJ2-7; the D call may be TRBD1 or TRBD2 (7 bases each). CDR1 is DFQATT and CDR2 is SNEGSKA in the germline V gene (reference sequence). The CDR3 totals 13 residues. Trimming took 6 bases from V and 4 from J, leaving 16 bases between them. The CDR3 region is CSAPRGGRYEQYF. CDR3 in DNA: TGCAGTGCCCCCAGGGGGGGGCGTTACGAGCAGTACTTC.

This clonotype appeared a few times. CDR3 residues: CASSSRGAGGTDTQYF. DNA of the CDR3: TGTGCCAGCAGCTCGCGGGGGGCAGGGGGGACAGATACGCAGTATTTT. The gene calls are TRBV7-2 and TRBJ2-3; tentative D call: TRBD2 (8 bases). V lost 4 bases and J lost 3, with 17 bases in between. The CDR3 has 16 residues. Germline CDR1 SGHTA, CDR2 FQGNSA.

The table lists this clonotype with many counts. V gene TRBV7-2 combines with J gene TRBJ2-1, with TRBD2 matching 10 bases. From germline, CDR1 is SGHTA and CDR2 FQGNSA. With 8 bases clipped from V and 8 bases from J, the junction kept 9 bases outside the gene matches. This CDR3 spans 14 amino acids. The CDR3: CASLTSSGSYEQFF. The CDR3 DNA sequence: TGTGCCAGCCTCACTTCTAGCGGGAGCTATGAGCAGTTCTTC.

This clonotype was seen a handful of times. The V and J genes are TRBV12-3 or TRBV12-4 and TRBJ2-1; 11 bases are a match to TRBD2. CDR3 length: 15 residues. Trimming at V came to 3 bases and at J to 7 bases, leaving 5 bases not matched to a gene. CDR3 region: CASSFSGGASNEQFF. The CDR3, as DNA: TGTGCCAGCAGTTTTAGCGGGGGGGCAAGTAATGAGCAGTTCTTC.

This clonotype was picked up a small number of times. The V call is TRBV4-1, the J call TRBJ2-7, with TRBD1 matching over 7 bases. V lost 2 bases and J lost 10; bases outside the gene matches: 8. This CDR3 spans 13 amino acids. CDR1 and CDR2 from the germline V gene are MGHRA and YSYEKL. The CDR3 DNA sequence: TGCGCCAGCAGCCAACCGGGACAGCCATACCAGTACTTC. It translates to CASSQPGQPYQYF.

The V call is TRBV12-3 or TRBV12-4, the J call TRBJ2-3; 7 bases are a match to TRBD2. CDR3 size: 11 residues. Unmatched junction bases numbered 8, after V lost 6 bases and J lost 14 bases. CDR3 protein: CASSTGLVRYF. The CDR3 DNA follows: TGTGCCAGCAGCACCGGACTAGTGAGGTATTTT.

This clonotype was counted at least ten times. This sequence joins TRBV5-1 and TRBJ2-1, with 12 bases identical to TRBD2. Germline loops: CDR1 SGHRS, CDR2 YFSETQ. The CDR3 covers 17 residues. V gave up 0 bases and J gave up 7 bases; unmatched junction bases: 8. Here the CDR3 reads CASSLVTSGGLGNEQFF. The CDR3, as DNA: TGCGCCAGCAGCTTGGTTACTAGCGGGGGGCTCGGGAATGAGCAGTTCTTC.

The chain is built from TRBV10-2 and TRBJ2-5; 7 bases align to TRBD2. The J segment lost 1 base and the V segment lost 3 bases, leaving 8 bases of the junction unmatched. The CDR3 has 16 residues. The V gene's germline CDR1 is WSHSY and CDR2 SAAADI. The CDR3 is CASSDVLAAAQETQYF. CDR3 bases: TGCGCCAGCAGTGATGTCCTAGCGGCTGCCCAAGAGACCCAGTACTTC.